The clone carrying this T cell receptor beta chain has just a few counts. Per the germline V gene, CDR1 is MNHEY and CDR2 is SVGEGT. Trimming shortened V by 6 bases and J by 6 bases, and 11 bases separated the two germline ends. The CDR3 has 12 residues. Together with a sample-barcoded 5' primer, a J-beta primer mix was included in a second PCR lasting about 7 to 11 cycles. Tags on each cDNA molecule came from a template-switch adaptor with 12 random nucleotides. TCRdb independently ran MiXCR on the 5' RACE reads; one entry per CDR3 protein. The sample holds 650,000 to 1,000,000 distinct CDR3 sequences; about 34% are singletons and the top ten take over 10%. This sample is part of a study of blood T cells in healthy people across ages.

Sequenced: blood. The chain recombines TRBV6-2 or TRBV6-3 with TRBJ1-2; weak D call: TRBD1 (5 bases). This sequence was found in a man in his late teens or twenties in good health. The DNA for the CDR3 is TGTGCCAGCAGCCCACGGGGCCATGGCTACACCTTC. Amino acids: CASSPRGHGYTF.